Presented here are 28 T cell receptor beta chains from one specimen sequenced in a study of blood T cell repertoires in COVID-19. Sequencing was performed with immunoSEQ multiplex PCR; in TCRdb, only in-frame clones are kept and a portion is missing. The repertoire holds approximately 300,000 clones, around 82% seen once, with about 1.2% in the top ten. The source material was peripheral blood. These TCRs come from a woman between 50 and 59 years old with acute or convalescent COVID-19.

The genes are TRBV7-2 and TRBJ2-3, with 7 bases fitting TRBD2. V was pared by 5 bases and J by 10 bases, with 18 bases of the junction left unmatched. CDR1 SGHTA and CDR2 FQGNSA come from the germline V gene. The CDR3 length is 16 residues. In DNA form, the CDR3 reads TGTGCCAGCAGCCCCGCTTCCGCGGGGGTTGCGGTTCCGCAGTATTTT. The encoded protein is CASSPASAGVAVPQYF.

CDR3 sequence (DNA): TGTGCCAGCAGTCGACGGATCTCAGGGGGCCCTGGGGCCAACGTCCTGACTTTC. Its protein product is CASSRRISGGPGANVLTF. V gene TRBV3-1 (or the pseudogene TRBV3-2) combines with J gene TRBJ2-6; 8 positions agree with TRBD1. Germline CDR1 LGHDT, CDR2 YNNKEL (reference sequence). This CDR3 has 18 amino acids. V lost 6 bases to trimming and J lost 2 bases; unmatched junction nucleotides: 12.

The V call is TRBV7-3, the J call TRBJ2-1; D possibly corresponds to TRBD1 (5 bases). The CDR3 has 13 amino acids. The V gene's germline CDR1 is SGHTA and CDR2 FQGTGA. V was shortened by 5 bases and J by 7 bases, with 12 bases between the two germline ends. The chain's CDR3 is CASSLTGPNEQFF. CDR3 DNA sequence: TGTGCCAGCAGCCTTACAGGTCCAAATGAGCAGTTCTTC.

The chain employs TRBV6-2 or TRBV6-3 and TRBJ2-1; D remains unclear. Germline lookup yields CDR1 MNHEY and CDR2 SVGEGT. V was trimmed by 3 bases and J by 1 base, leaving 10 bases between them. This CDR3 has 15 amino acids. The CDR3 loop reads CASSYILRSYNEQFF. CDR3 bases: TGTGCCAGCAGTTATATCCTACGTTCCTACAATGAGCAGTTCTTC.

The chain employs TRBV7-2 and TRBJ2-5; 7 bases are a match to TRBD1. Per germline, CDR1 SGHTA and CDR2 FQGNSA. The J segment lost 5 bases and the V segment lost 0 bases, leaving 3 bases of the junction unmatched. This CDR3 has 14 residues. The CDR3 sequence: CASSLAGGAETQYF. As DNA, the CDR3 is TGTGCCAGCAGCTTAGCAGGGGGCGCTGAGACCCAGTACTTC. The whole variable domain, filled in from reference TRBV7-2 and TRBJ2-5, reads GAGVSQSPSNKVTEKGKDVELRCDPISGHTALYWYRQSLGQGLEFLIYFQGNSAPDKSGLPSDRFSAERTGGSVSTLTIQRTQQEDSAVYLCASSLAGGAETQYFGPGTRLLVL.

The chain employs TRBV6-5 and TRBJ2-3; D not certain. Trimming stripped 6 bases from V and 0 bases from J, with 10 bases between. Germline lookup yields CDR1 MNHEY and CDR2 SVGAGI. There are 14 residues in the CDR3. This chain's CDR3 is CASSLRSSTDTQYF. In nucleotides, the CDR3 is TGTGCCAGCAGCCTACGTTCGAGCACAGATACGCAGTATTTT.

The genes are TRBV7-9 and TRBJ2-2; 10 bases map to TRBD1. There are 18 residues in the CDR3. Germline CDR1 and CDR2: SEHNR and FQNEAQ (reference sequence). With 2 bases clipped from V and 3 bases from J, the junction kept 9 bases outside the gene matches. CDR3: CASSLHQKGQGDTGELFF. CDR3 in DNA: TGTGCCAGCAGCTTACACCAGAAAGGACAGGGGGACACCGGGGAGCTGTTTTTT. Full variable domain (remainder filled in from reference TRBV7-9 and TRBJ2-2): DTGVSQNPRHKITKRGQNVTFRCDPISEHNRLYWYRQTLGQGPEFLTYFQNEAQLEKSRLLSDRFSAERPKGSFSTLEIQRTEQGDSAMYLCASSLHQKGQGDTGELFFGEGSRLTVL.

This chain's CDR3 is CASSAVIAGVVDTQYF. DNA of the CDR3: TGTGCCAGCAGCGCCGTAATTGCGGGAGTCGTAGATACGCAGTATTTT. The chain recombines TRBV4-2 with TRBJ2-3; TRBD2 agrees at 7 bases. There are 16 residues in the CDR3. Per germline, CDR1 LGHNA and CDR2 YNFKEQ. Losses at the gene ends were 5 bases for V and 5 bases for J; bases not matched to a gene: 13.

This rearrangement joins TRBV18 to TRBJ1-4; D unresolved. The CDR3 covers 13 residues. Trimming cost V 10 bases and J 3 bases, with 12 bases left between them. Per germline, CDR1 KGHSH and CDR2 LQKENI. For the CDR3, the DNA is TGTGCCACGCGTAACAGTCCTAATGAAAAACTGTTTTTT. This gives the protein CATRNSPNEKLFF.

The chain uses TRBV5-4 and TRBJ1-1; 7 positions agree with TRBD1. Germline V CDR1 and CDR2: SGHNT, YYREEE (reference sequence). The J segment lost 1 base and the V segment lost 4 bases, leaving 7 bases of the junction unmatched. CDR3 length equals 15 residues. CDR3 sequence: CASSRPGTENTEAFF. CDR3 bases: TGTGCCAGCAGCCGACCCGGGACAGAGAACACTGAAGCTTTCTTT.

The gene calls are TRBV6-2 or TRBV6-3 and TRBJ2-7; 10 bases fit TRBD2. Trimming took 2 bases from V and 5 from J; bases not matched to a gene: 12. This CDR3 spans 17 amino acids. Germline V gene data show CDR1 as MNHEY and CDR2 as SVGEGT. The CDR3 sequence is CASSYPLAGGVHNEQYF. The CDR3 bases are TGTGCCAGCAGTTACCCTTTAGCGGGAGGTGTCCACAACGAGCAGTACTTC.

V is TRBV25-1 and J is TRBJ1-3, with a tentative D call TRBD1 (5 bases). The ends were cut back, 5 bases at V and 2 bases at J, with 13 bases in the middle. Germline lookup yields CDR1 MGHDK and CDR2 SYGVNS. This CDR3 is built from 15 residues. Written as DNA, the CDR3 is TGTGCCAGCAGTCGCGGGGCGGGGACTGGAAACACCATATATTTT. Encoded protein: CASSRGAGTGNTIYF.

This rearrangement joins TRBV6-2 or TRBV6-3 to TRBJ2-7, with D possibly TRBD2 on 5 matching bases. The CDR3 runs to 14 residues. CDR1 and CDR2 (germline): MNHEY, SVGEGT. Trimming shortened V by 4 bases and J by 2 bases, and 12 bases separated the two germline ends. CDR3 nucleotides: TGTGCCAGCAGTTCAGTGGGAGCCCCCTACGAGCAGTACTTC. It is translated as CASSSVGAPYEQYF.

The rearrangement joins TRBV2 to TRBJ1-5; D is possibly TRBD1 (6 bases). V was cut by 3 bases and J by 7 bases, with 16 bases left in between. In germline, CDR1 is SNHLY, CDR2 FYNNEI. This CDR3 comprises 15 residues. CDR3 amino acids: CASSERTGSSQPQHF. CDR3 nucleotides: TGTGCCAGCAGTGAGCGAACAGGGTCAAGCCAGCCCCAGCATTTT.

The gene calls are TRBV5-1 and TRBJ2-4; 10 bases match TRBD1. CDR3 length: 15 amino acids. V lost 2 bases to trimming and J lost 7 bases; unmatched junction nucleotides: 6. The germline V gene has CDR1 SGHRS and CDR2 YFSETQ. The CDR3 spells CASSLGTGEGNIQYF. The CDR3 nucleotides read TGCGCCAGCAGCTTAGGGACAGGGGAAGGGAACATTCAGTACTTC.

The J gene is TRBJ1-1, the V gene TRBV29-1; D ambiguous. Per the germline V gene, CDR1 is SQVTM and CDR2 is ANQGSEA. The V and J ends lost 4 bases and 0 bases respectively, with 9 bases between them. The CDR3 spans 13 residues. The CDR3 DNA follows: TGCAGCGTTGCCAAGCTAGTGAACACTGAAGCTTTCTTT. Amino acid sequence: CSVAKLVNTEAFF.

This clone was seen only a few times. The chain recombines TRBV30 with TRBJ2-1; 7 bases agree with TRBD2. The germline CDR1 and CDR2 sequences are GTSNPN and SVGIG (reference sequence). With 0 bases clipped from V and 9 bases from J, the junction kept 8 bases outside the gene matches. The CDR3 length is 14 residues. The CDR3 DNA is TGTGCCTGGAGTGTAATTGGGGGGGGGTCTGAGCAGTTCTTC. Its protein is CAWSVIGGGSEQFF.

V usage is TRBV7-2 and J usage is TRBJ2-1; 8 nucleotides line up with TRBD1. V trimming: 5 bases; J trimming: 5 bases; junction bases outside the gene matches: 5. The CDR3 is 14 residues long. The V gene's germline CDR1 is SGHTA and CDR2 FQGNSA. The CDR3 protein is CASSLQGADNEQFF. CDR3 nucleotides: TGTGCCAGCAGCCTTCAGGGGGCGGACAATGAGCAGTTCTTC.

This rearrangement joins TRBV9 to TRBJ2-1, with D uncertain. The CDR3 sequence is 13 residues long. Germline lookup yields CDR1 SGDLS and CDR2 YYNGEE. Trimming took off 0 bases at V and 4 bases at J, with 5 bases between the two ends. The CDR3 nucleotides are TGTGCCAGCAGCGTAGAACAGTACAATGAGCAGTTCTTC. Amino acids: CASSVEQYNEQFF. Looking up the rest from reference TRBV9 and TRBJ2-1 gives the full variable domain: DSGVTQTPKHLITATGQRVTLRCSPRSGDLSVYWYQQSLDQGLQFLIQYYNGEERAKGNILERFSAQQFPDLHSELNLSSLELGDSALYFCASSVEQYNEQFFGPGTRLTVL.

The chain recombines TRBV4-3 with TRBJ2-7, with 7 bases aligning to TRBD2. Per germline, CDR1 LGHNA and CDR2 YSLEER. V was pared by 4 bases and J by 2 bases, with 11 bases of the junction left unmatched. The length of the CDR3 is 16 residues. CDR3 nucleotide sequence: TGCGCCAGCAGCCCCACAGCCACCAGCGGGGCCTACGAGCAGTACTTC. Amino acids: CASSPTATSGAYEQYF.

The V call is TRBV9, the J call TRBJ1-1; possible D gene TRBD1, 5 bases. The germline CDR1 and CDR2 sequences are SGDLS and YYNGEE. V shed 0 bases and J shed 5 bases, with 17 bases lying between them. The length of the CDR3 is 16 residues. For the CDR3, the DNA is TGTGCCAGCAGCGTAGTTGGAGGGGCATTGGCGACTGAAGCTTTCTTT. Protein product: CASSVVGGALATEAFF.

The V and J genes are TRBV6-5 and TRBJ1-2; 8 bases map to TRBD1. Germline CDR1 and CDR2: MNHEY and SVGAGI. Trimming removed 3 bases from V and 7 bases from J; junction bases left unmatched: 10. CDR3 size: 15 residues. The CDR3 protein is CASSYFGRGRGGYTF. The CDR3 DNA reads TGTGCCAGCAGTTATTTTGGCAGGGGGCGGGGTGGCTACACCTTC.

The chain joins TRBV10-3 to TRBJ1-5; D is ambiguous. Germline CDR1 ENHRY, CDR2 SYGVKD. The CDR3 runs 12 residues. V lost 6 bases and J 6 bases, leaving 9 bases between the germline ends. CDR3 loop: CAISEYGQPQHF. For the CDR3, the DNA is TGTGCCATCAGCGAATACGGTCAGCCCCAGCATTTT.

This sequence joins TRBV2 and TRBJ1-2; no reliable D call. V was clipped by 6 bases and J by 1 base, with 9 bases between them. The CDR3 has 13 residues. The germline V gene encodes CDR1 SNHLY and CDR2 FYNNEI. The CDR3 sequence is CASRLAVNYGYTF. In nucleotides, the CDR3 is TGTGCCAGCAGGCTCGCAGTTAACTATGGCTACACCTTC.

This chain joins TRBV6-5 and TRBJ2-3, with TRBD1 matching over 7 bases. The CDR3 consists of 16 residues. J gave up 2 bases and V 4 bases, and 9 bases lay outside the gene matches. Per germline, CDR1 MNHEY and CDR2 SVGAGI. This chain's CDR3 is CASSSSPGQITDTQYF. The DNA for the CDR3 is TGTGCCAGCAGTTCAAGCCCGGGACAGATCACAGATACGCAGTATTTT.

In this sample, this clone turned up a few times. The V and J genes are TRBV19 and TRBJ2-3; 11 bases line up with TRBD1. Germline CDR1 is LNHDA and CDR2 is SQIVND (reference sequence). Germline trimming cut 4 bases from V and 4 bases from J; bases unmatched to any gene: 4. CDR3 length: 15 amino acids. The CDR3 loop reads CASSTPGQGADTQYF. The CDR3 bases are TGTGCCAGTAGTACTCCGGGACAGGGGGCAGATACGCAGTATTTT.

This clone turned up a few times. DNA for the CDR3: TGTGCCAGCAGCTTATCAGGGGCTAGCGGGGGGGCACCAGATACGCAGTATTTT. Amino acid sequence: CASSLSGASGGAPDTQYF. This chain uses TRBV7-2 with TRBJ2-3; 12 bases are a match to TRBD2. Germline assignment: CDR1 SGHTA and CDR2 FQGNSA. There are 18 residues in the CDR3. Trimming at V came to 2 bases and at J to 4 bases, leaving 10 bases not matched to a gene. Combining the CDR3 with reference TRBV7-2 and TRBJ2-3 gives the whole variable domain GAGVSQSPSNKVTEKGKDVELRCDPISGHTALYWYRQSLGQGLEFLIYFQGNSAPDKSGLPSDRFSAERTGGSVSTLTIQRTQQEDSAVYLCASSLSGASGGAPDTQYFGPGTRLTVL.

The chain recombines TRBV7-9 with TRBJ2-1; perhaps TRBD1 as D (5 bases). The CDR3 extends over 16 amino acids. CDR1 SEHNR and CDR2 FQNEAQ come from the germline V gene (reference sequence). The V and J ends lost 3 bases and 2 bases respectively, with 14 bases between them. CDR3 region: CASSFLDSSTYNEQFF. The CDR3 DNA sequence: TGTGCCAGCAGCTTTCTAGACAGCAGCACCTACAATGAGCAGTTCTTC.